The source of this T cell receptor (beta chain) is a study of T cell responses to AZD1222 COVID-19 vaccine (dated by TCRdb to the early 2020s). Regarding the complete study: Because spike-specific TCR depth and breadth did not differ between the two schedules, AZD1222 recipients who got a second dose at roughly 4 weeks were pooled with those who got a second dose at roughly 12 weeks. A total of just over 230 trial participants underwent TCR sequencing, of whom 207 had received two doses of AZD1222 and 26 had received two doses of the MenACWY control vaccine. Enrollment into the trials was organized by age into subgroups of 18-55, 56-69 and 70-plus years, and those subgroups contained about 160, 30 and 59 TCR-sequenced participants, respectively. What the study reported, not specific to this receptor: Participants were mostly white British, with more females than males. The authors suggested clonal diversity may have been underestimated. Reportedly, close to half of the unique spike-specific TCRs recognized epitopes lying outside the regions that are mutated in the B.1.351 and B.1.1.7 variants. The 56-69-year group was small, and its depth increase did not reach significance, likely because of low power. Because no day 14 peak-response samples were available, the repertoires could be characterized only after the peak T cell response. Spike-specific TCR breadth and depth rose significantly after two AZD1222 doses compared with day 0 and with MenACWY recipients. The whole spike protein was spanned by vaccine-associated CD4 TCRs, and dominant responses were seen in regions 160-218 and 743-854. Only five or six AZD1222 recipients were SARS-CoV-2 seropositive at baseline, limiting conclusions about previously exposed vaccinees.

This specimen's time point label, per the study, means: baseline before first vaccination. Vaccinee samples were obtained from the UK trials COV001 and COV002, which included a single-blind randomized controlled phase 2/3 trial of AZD1222 (ChAdOx1 nCoV-19) in healthy adults. For TCRbeta chain sequencing, PBMC samples were collected from trial participants at day 0 and at day 28 after the second dose. The CDR3 runs 14 residues from the cysteine to the phenylalanine. Of the read, only the CDR3 DNA is kept; its 42 bases are in frame from base 1. V gives up 6 bases and J gives up 2 bases, and the segment between their germline ends measures 15 bases. Via the germline V gene, CDR1 is SGHRS and CDR2 YFSETQ. The CDR3 regions of human TCRbeta chains were analyzed by immunosequencing. In the paper's pipeline: TCRs in the repertoires were matched against a reference library of SARS-CoV-2-specific TCRs that had been generated with the MIRA antigen-specificity platform. Breadth was defined as the fraction of unique TCRs that were SARS-CoV-2-associated. Depth was defined as the fraction of total T cells that were SARS-CoV-2-associated. Each spike-specific TCR was assigned to its reactive spike region and to a CD4 or CD8 class using the MIRA data. Log10-transformed breadth and depth values were compared by one-way ANOVA with Sidak's multiple comparisons tests. TCRdb retrieved this table from immuneACCESS and kept in-frame rearrangements only. Not all clones are present; in checked studies, unresolved V genes account for under half, and no reason is known for the remainder. V, J and clone size derive from that table, while D and trimming were established from the DNA sequence. This sample gives roughly 110,000 clones in total; approximately 83% of them show up just once. In total, the top ten clones hold under 10% of the sample.

Worth noting for this clone: Its binding antigen is unknown. One base away there is no much larger clone; base qualities are not given.

The receptor was isolated from an adult in good health. This specimen was peripheral blood, taken on day 0 of AZD1222 vaccination. Here the chain combines TRBV5-1 and TRBJ2-7; possibly the D gene is TRBD1, per 6 matching bases. CDR3 protein: CASNRDTGPYEQYF. The bases read TGCGCCAGCAACCGGGACACAGGACCCTACGAGCAGTACTTC.